These 18 T cell receptor beta chains were all obtained from the same sample, sequenced in a study of vaccination effects on CD4 cells after COVID-19. These receptors' targets are unknown. Assay: immunoSEQ multiplex PCR; the TCRdb copy retains only in-frame clones and omits some. The table shows over 50,000 clones, with 55% to 85% occurring only once. Under the ViraFEST assay, PBMC were stimulated with viral peptide pools so that antigen-specific CD4+ T cells expanded. Sequencing was performed afterwards. At the end of over 8 days of culture, CD4+ T cells were isolated. Participants were given two doses of BNT162b2 or mRNA-1273 vaccine. The sequencing here drew on CD4+ T cells from PBMCs cultured with HCoV-229E spike peptides, taken after COVID-19 vaccination. These receptor sequences come from a human donor who received a COVID-19 vaccine.

As for this clone: The junction shows a germline mismatch at one end, possibly a read error. The chain uses TRBV7-3 and TRBJ1-3; no definite D call. CDR3 length: 13 amino acids. The germline CDR1 and CDR2 sequences are SGHTA and FQGTGA. CDR3 amino acids: CASSLIPGNTIYF. The CDR3 DNA reads as TGTGCCAGCAGCTTAATTCCTGGGAACACCATATATTTT.

The genes are TRBV24-1 and TRBJ2-2; 13 bases match TRBD2. The V gene end was trimmed by 3 bases and the J gene end by 1 base; junction bases not matched to a gene: 4. The CDR3 is 18 amino acids. CDR1 and CDR2 (germline): KGHDR, SFDVKD. The CDR3 region is CATSDGGLAGMNTGELFF. The DNA for the CDR3 is TGTGCCACCAGTGATGGGGGACTAGCGGGGATGAACACCGGGGAGCTGTTTTTT.

The chain carries TRBV7-3 and TRBJ2-5; no definite D call. The CDR3 runs to 13 residues. Deletions cut 6 bases from V and 3 bases from J, with 11 bases between. CDR1 and CDR2 from the germline V gene are SGHTA and FQGTGA. Here the CDR3 reads CASRRDPKETQYF. The CDR3 DNA reads TGTGCCAGCAGACGAGACCCTAAAGAGACCCAGTACTTC.

V usage is TRBV11-3 and J usage is TRBJ1-1; TRBD1 might be the D (5 bases). V shed 6 bases and J shed 3 bases, with 11 bases lying between them. This CDR3 contains 13 residues. Per the germline V gene, CDR1 is SGHNT and CDR2 is YENEEA. For the CDR3, the DNA is TGTGCCAGCAGTCCTGACAGCTACACTGAAGCTTTCTTT. It specifies CASSPDSYTEAFF.

This clone came up once. The chain uses TRBV30 and TRBJ2-1; D is perhaps TRBD1 (5 bases). V was cut by 3 bases and J by 8 bases, with 23 bases left in between. The germline CDR1 and CDR2 sequences are GTSNPN and SVGIG (reference sequence). The CDR3 contains 16 residues. Written as DNA, the CDR3 is TGTGCCTGGAGCCAAGGGGCTAGTTTGTATTCCCATGAGCAGTTCTTC. It yields the protein CAWSQGASLYSHEQFF.

This clone was observed a few times. This sequence joins TRBV6-5 and TRBJ1-2; 9 nucleotides line up with TRBD1. V lost 2 bases, J lost 7 bases, and 11 bases stayed unmatched. CDR3 length: 16 amino acids. In germline, CDR1 is MNHEY, CDR2 SVGAGI. This CDR3 is CASSYLRPTGGSGYTF. The DNA for the CDR3 is TGTGCCAGCAGTTACCTCCGTCCTACAGGGGGCTCTGGCTACACCTTC.

The rearrangement joins TRBV7-3 to TRBJ2-3; tentatively, D is TRBD2 (5 bases). The V gene lost 5 bases and the J gene lost 3 bases, with 12 bases spanning the gap. The CDR3 consists of 14 residues. Germline assignment: CDR1 SGHTA and CDR2 FQGTGA. The CDR3 loop reads CASSPGLVTDTQYF. The CDR3 nucleotides are TGTGCCAGCAGCCCCGGACTGGTTACAGATACGCAGTATTTT.

The chain joins TRBV19 to TRBJ2-2; 7 nucleotides line up with TRBD1. The CDR3 runs to 14 residues. From germline, CDR1 is LNHDA and CDR2 SQIVND (reference sequence). V lost 4 bases to trimming and J lost 6 bases; unmatched junction nucleotides: 5. CDR3 sequence reads: CASSTSGTAGELFF. CDR3 DNA: TGTGCCAGTAGTACATCCGGGACAGCCGGGGAGCTGTTTTTT.

The chain combines TRBV7-3 with TRBJ1-2; weak D call: TRBD1 (5 bases). The germline V gene has CDR1 SGHTA and CDR2 FQGTGA. This CDR3 is 13 amino acids long. Trimming cost V 5 bases and J 8 bases, with 15 bases left between them. DNA for the CDR3: TGTGCCAGCAGCACCCTCCCTGACAGAGGCTACACCTTC. The encoded protein is CASSTLPDRGYTF.

The chain employs TRBV4-3 and TRBJ1-2; D is unresolved. The CDR3 has 16 residues. Germline V gene data show CDR1 as LGHNA and CDR2 as YSLEER. V was shortened by 3 bases and J by 7 bases, with 21 bases between the two germline ends. The CDR3 spells CASSHSSPPGQRGYTF. The CDR3 DNA reads TGCGCCAGCAGCCACTCCTCCCCCCCCGGTCAGCGTGGCTACACCTTC.

V and J are TRBV10-2 and TRBJ1-1, with D perhaps TRBD1 (6 bases). V lost 8 bases and J 0 bases, leaving 13 bases between the germline ends. This CDR3 is built from 14 residues. CDR1 and CDR2 (germline): WSHSY, SAAADI. CDR3 protein: CASLDSSLNTEAFF. The CDR3 coding sequence is TGCGCCAGCTTGGACAGTTCGCTGAACACTGAAGCTTTCTTT.

This rearrangement joins TRBV18 to TRBJ1-3; the D is unclear. The CDR3 extends over 16 amino acids. From germline, CDR1 is KGHSH and CDR2 LQKENI. V was cut by 2 bases and J by 0 bases, with 11 bases left in between. CDR3: CASSPGQPGSGNTIYF. The CDR3 bases are TGTGCCAGCTCACCAGGGCAGCCTGGCTCTGGAAACACCATATATTTT.

This chain joins TRBV5-1 and TRBJ1-1; no definite D call. CDR1 is SGHRS and CDR2 is YFSETQ in the germline V gene. The V gene lost 1 base and the J gene lost 1 base, with 8 bases spanning the gap. This CDR3 region has 14 residues. CDR3 sequence reads: CASSLPDTNTEAFF. The CDR3 DNA is TGCGCCAGCAGCTTGCCAGATACGAACACTGAAGCTTTCTTT.

The V and J genes are TRBV4-1 and TRBJ1-2; 9 bases agree with TRBD1. Trimming at V came to 1 base and at J to 2 bases, leaving 5 bases not matched to a gene. The CDR3 is 16 residues long. The germline gives CDR1 MGHRA, CDR2 YSYEKL. The CDR3 protein is CASSQGSGQGNYGYTF. DNA for the CDR3: TGCGCCAGCAGCCAAGGCTCGGGACAGGGAAACTATGGCTACACCTTC.

The chain recombines TRBV25-1 with TRBJ2-4; tentatively, D is TRBD1 (6 bases). V was trimmed by 5 bases and J by 9 bases, leaving 14 bases between them. The CDR3 covers 13 residues. CDR1 and CDR2 from the germline V gene are MGHDK and SYGVNS. The CDR3 protein is CASSSPGDGIQYF. DNA for the CDR3: TGTGCCAGCAGTTCTCCAGGGGACGGCATTCAGTACTTC.

This clone was seen once. The chain carries TRBV9 and TRBJ2-1; D gene uncertain. V dropped 4 bases and J dropped 7 bases, with 21 bases sitting between them. From germline, CDR1 is SGDLS and CDR2 YYNGEE. The CDR3 covers 16 residues. In nucleotides, the CDR3 is TGTGCCAGCAGCACTCAGGACCATTGGTCGCGTAATGAGCAGTTCTTC. Its protein product is CASSTQDHWSRNEQFF.

This clone is a singleton in its sample. The genes are TRBV6-5 and TRBJ2-7; 12 bases agree with TRBD1. The V gene's germline CDR1 is MNHEY and CDR2 SVGAGI. This CDR3 has 14 amino acids. Trimming at V came to 6 bases and at J to 4 bases, leaving 4 bases not matched to a gene. The CDR3 sequence: CASRPGQGAYEQYV. The CDR3 DNA sequence: TGTGCCAGCAGACCGGGACAGGGGGCTTACGAGCAGTACGTC.

This sequence joins TRBV24-1 and TRBJ2-3, with a tentative D call TRBD1 (5 bases). Germline loops: CDR1 KGHDR, CDR2 SFDVKD. This CDR3 is 14 amino acids long. With 5 bases removed from V and 2 bases from J, the gap between germline ends came to 10 bases. Written as DNA, the CDR3 is TGTGCCACCAGTGGGACAACCAACACAGATACGCAGTATTTT. Its protein product is CATSGTTNTDTQYF.